Below, 11 T cell receptor beta chains from the same sample are listed, as sequenced in a study of cytomegalovirus exposure and HLA in healthy donors. It was with 60 Vbeta and 13 Jbeta primers that the PCR ran. The repertoire was sequenced with immunoSEQ multiplex PCR; TCRdb's copy has only in-frame clones and lacks some. The repertoire includes approximately 110,000 clones, around 77% of them detected once, and roughly 3.7% sits in the top ten. Sample: PBMCs. These receptors were taken from a human donor in good health.

The chain joins TRBV6-1 to TRBJ1-1; tentative D call: TRBD1 (6 bases). Per germline, CDR1 MNHNS and CDR2 SASEGT. V shed 7 bases and J shed 0 bases, with 12 bases lying between them. The CDR3 runs 14 residues. CDR3 region: CASKGQNMNTEAFF. The CDR3 DNA reads as TGTGCCAGCAAAGGACAGAATATGAACACTGAAGCTTTCTTT.

The table lists this clone with a few counts. This rearrangement joins TRBV5-1 to TRBJ2-1; 7 nucleotides match TRBD2. The CDR3 loop spans 15 amino acids. Germline lookup yields CDR1 SGHRS and CDR2 YFSETQ. Germline trimming cut 4 bases from V and 1 base from J; bases unmatched to any gene: 5. CDR3 coding DNA: TGCGCCAGCAGCCGGGAGGCGGGTTCCTACAATGAGCAGTTCTTC. Its translation: CASSREAGSYNEQFF.

This clone was detected only once. The rearrangement uses TRBV20-1 and TRBJ1-2; D possibly corresponds to TRBD1 (6 bases). The CDR3 runs 11 residues. V lost 5 bases to trimming and J lost 8 bases, with 12 bases between them. Per the germline V gene, CDR1 is DFQATT and CDR2 is SNEGSKA (reference sequence). For the CDR3, the DNA is TGCAGTGCTGAACAGGGTTGGGGCTACACCTTC. This gives the protein CSAEQGWGYTF.

This clone is categorized as medium-sized. This chain links TRBV4-2 with TRBJ2-1, with 7 bases matching TRBD2. The CDR3 loop spans 13 amino acids. V lost 3 bases and J lost 9; bases outside the gene matches: 5. CDR1 is LGHNA, CDR2 YNFKEQ, per germline. The CDR3 protein is CASSQSSSGEQFF. The CDR3 DNA follows: TGTGCCAGCAGCCAGTCTTCTAGCGGTGAGCAGTTCTTC.

The chain has TRBV5-1 and TRBJ2-5, with D possibly matching TRBD1 (6 bases). The V end lost 1 base, the J end lost 0 bases, and 13 bases lay between the germline ends. CDR1 is SGHRS and CDR2 is YFSETQ in the germline V gene. CDR3 length: 16 amino acids. CDR3 amino acids: CASSLLAGVDQETQYF. CDR3 in DNA: TGCGCCAGCAGCTTGTTAGCAGGGGTGGACCAAGAGACCCAGTACTTC.

The rearrangement uses TRBV6-6 and TRBJ1-1, with D perhaps matching TRBD1 (5 bases). The V end was cut by 6 bases, the J end by 4 bases, with 18 bases between. CDR1 is MNHNY and CDR2 is SVGAGI in the germline V gene (reference sequence). CDR3 length equals 15 residues. The CDR3 sequence is CASSGVWGGGTEAFF. The CDR3 coding sequence is TGTGCCAGCAGCGGGGTTTGGGGGGGTGGCACTGAAGCTTTCTTT.

There are a few counts of this clone. The J gene is TRBJ1-1, the V gene TRBV5-4, with TRBD1 matching over 8 bases. Germline V gene lookup returns CDR1 SGHNT and CDR2 YYREEE (reference sequence). The V and J ends lost 6 bases and 5 bases, in that order; junction bases with no gene match: 18. The CDR3 totals 17 residues. In DNA, the CDR3 is TGTGCCAGCACCCTCGGTGGGGCAGGGGGCGTGAGGACTGAAGCTTTCTTT. Translated, it gives CASTLGGAGGVRTEAFF. The whole variable domain, remainder taken from reference TRBV5-4 and TRBJ1-1, is ETGVTQSPTHLIKTRGQQVTLRCSSQSGHNTVSWYQQALGQGPQFIFQYYREEENGRGNFPPRFSGLQFPNYSSELNVNALELDDSALYLCASTLGGAGGVRTEAFFGQGTRLTVV.

This CDR3 is CASSPPPRGQVFF. The CDR3 DNA reads as TGTGCCAGCTCACCCCCCCCCAGGGGGCAGGTTTTCTTT. The rearrangement links TRBV18 to TRBJ1-1; TRBD1 aligns across 8 bases. CDR3 length: 13 residues. Unmatched junction bases numbered 10, after V lost 3 bases and J lost 13 bases. Looked up from germline, CDR1 is KGHSH and CDR2 is LQKENI.

The rearrangement uses TRBV6-5 and TRBJ2-3; 13 nucleotides agree with TRBD2. CDR3 length equals 15 residues. The V gene end was trimmed by 4 bases and the J gene end by 5 bases; junction bases not matched to a gene: 3. Per the germline V gene, CDR1 is MNHEY and CDR2 is SVGAGI. This CDR3 is CASSSLAGGEDTQYF. DNA for the CDR3: TGTGCCAGCAGTTCACTAGCGGGAGGGGAAGATACGCAGTATTTT.

A word on this clone: A junction boundary mismatches the germline segment, possibly from a read error. V gene TRBV7-9 combines with J gene TRBJ2-7, with 7 bases matching TRBD1. Germline V lookup: CDR1 SEHNR, CDR2 FQNEAQ (reference sequence). The CDR3 extends over 13 amino acids. The CDR3 region is CSSSPGTAYEQYF. CDR3 DNA sequence: TGTTCCAGCAGCCCCGGGACAGCATACGAGCAGTACTTC.

V gene TRBV5-1 combines with J gene TRBJ1-2; weak D call: TRBD1 (5 bases). Trimming removed 0 bases at V and 0 bases at J, with 9 bases between. The germline V gene has CDR1 SGHRS and CDR2 YFSETQ. CDR3 size: 15 residues. CDR3 sequence: CASSLVDRANYGYTF. The CDR3 DNA is TGCGCCAGCAGCTTGGTCGACAGAGCTAACTATGGCTACACCTTC.